This T cell receptor beta chain was sequenced in a study of blood T cell repertoires in COVID-19. Study-level background: The United States, Italy and Spain supplied acute and convalescent COVID-19 samples.

In regard to this clone: Distinct nucleotide sequences in the sample also encode this CDR3.

The germline V gene has CDR1 KGHSH and CDR2 LQKENI. The CDR3 runs to 12 residues. With 3 bases removed from V and 4 bases from J, the gap between germline ends came to 5 bases. How the authors handled the data: Cell counts per sample came from amplifying reference gene primers. The repertoire was sequenced with immunoSEQ multiplex PCR; TCRdb's copy has only in-frame clones and lacks some. V and J calls and clone size follow that table, whereas D and trimming were derived from the DNA. The sample has 150,000 to 200,000 clones, 70% to 80% seen once; the top ten hold around an eighth. The sequenced sample consisted of peripheral blood. The chain carries TRBV18 and TRBJ2-3; no definite D call. The sequence was collected from a man in his fifties or sixties who had recovered from COVID-19. The CDR3 here is CASSPRSDTQYF. CDR3 in DNA: TGTGCCAGCTCACCGAGATCAGATACGCAGTATTTT. Looking up the rest from reference TRBV18 and TRBJ2-3 gives the full variable domain: NAGVMQNPRHLVRRRGQEARLRCSPMKGHSHVYWYRQLPEEGLKFMVYLQKENIIDESGMPKERFSAEFPKEGPSILRIQQVVRGDSAAYFCASSPRSDTQYFGPGTRLTVL.